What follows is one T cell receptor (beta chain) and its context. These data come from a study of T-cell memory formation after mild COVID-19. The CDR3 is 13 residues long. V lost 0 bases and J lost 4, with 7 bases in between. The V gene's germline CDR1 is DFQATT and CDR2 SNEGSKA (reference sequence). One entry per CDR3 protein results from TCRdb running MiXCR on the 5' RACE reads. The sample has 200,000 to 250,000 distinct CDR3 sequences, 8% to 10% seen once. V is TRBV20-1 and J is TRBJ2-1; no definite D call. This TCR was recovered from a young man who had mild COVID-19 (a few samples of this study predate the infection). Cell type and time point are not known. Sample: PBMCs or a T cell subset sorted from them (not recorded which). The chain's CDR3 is CSARDPVYNEQFF. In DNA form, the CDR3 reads TGCAGTGCTAGAGATCCGGTGTACAATGAGCAGTTCTTC.